This T cell receptor (beta chain) was identified during a study of tumor-infiltrating lymphocytes in primary liver carcinoma. Across the study: Staging placed the tumors at T1-T3 N0M0, and they measured about 4 to 11 cm across.

Worth noting for this clonotype: Its antigen is undetermined.

Overall study results and limits: Tumor specimens were characterized by a significantly higher top-250-clone fraction than blood (p = 0.039).

From about 20-30 mg of unsorted bulk tissue, DNA and RNA were co-extracted together. Infection with HBV was chronic in patients; they were treatment-naive. Every tumor yielded five separate sampled regions. The template, approximately 500 ng total RNA, yielded TCR beta cDNA made with a constant-region primer. Library construction for TCR beta comprised three nested multiplex PCR rounds performed with slightly modified ARM-PCR. The opening two PCR rounds, ten to eleven cycles each, paired TRBV1-TRBV30 forward primers with a C-beta reverse primer. TCRdb used MiXCR to reprocess the multiplex PCR reads, holding one entry per CDR3 protein. This sample carries 45,000 or so distinct CDR3 sequences, approximately 73% of them seen once, and the ten largest clones take roughly 19%. The germline V gene encodes CDR1 GTSNPN and CDR2 SVGIG (reference sequence). The CDR3 is 14 residues long. The V and J ends lost 2 bases and 5 bases respectively, with 15 bases between them.

This chain links TRBV30 with TRBJ1-1; D call uncertain. Sequenced material: liver tumor tissue from sampling region 2. Specified subset: tumor region T2, inferior pole. The sequence was collected from a middle-aged man with primary liver carcinoma and hepatitis B virus infection. Here the CDR3 DNA reads TGTGCCTGGAGTTCGGGTCCCGGAGATACTGAAGCTTTCTTT. This translates into CAWSSGPGDTEAFF.